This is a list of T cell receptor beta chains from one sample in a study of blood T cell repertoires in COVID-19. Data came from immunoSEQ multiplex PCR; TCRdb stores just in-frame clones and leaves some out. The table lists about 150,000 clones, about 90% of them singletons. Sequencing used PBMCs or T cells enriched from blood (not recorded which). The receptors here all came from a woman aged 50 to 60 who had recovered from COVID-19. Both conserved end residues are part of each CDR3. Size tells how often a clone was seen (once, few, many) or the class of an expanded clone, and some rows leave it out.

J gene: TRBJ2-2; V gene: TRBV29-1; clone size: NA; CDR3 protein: CSVTSGANTGELFF
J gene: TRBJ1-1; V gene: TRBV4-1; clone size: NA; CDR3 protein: CASSESRLQGRAEAFF
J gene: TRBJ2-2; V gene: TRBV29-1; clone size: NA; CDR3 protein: CSVDHPGTGVTGELFF
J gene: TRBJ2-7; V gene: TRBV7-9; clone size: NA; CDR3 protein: CASSLSLSNYEQYF
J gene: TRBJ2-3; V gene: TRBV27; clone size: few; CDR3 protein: CASRPGAGGTTDTQYF
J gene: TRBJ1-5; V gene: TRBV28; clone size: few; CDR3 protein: CASSQQQGTQPQHF
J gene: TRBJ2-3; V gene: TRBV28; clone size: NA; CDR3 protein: CASSSGLTSTDTQYF
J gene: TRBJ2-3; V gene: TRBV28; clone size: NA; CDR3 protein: CASSTTLAVSTDTQYF
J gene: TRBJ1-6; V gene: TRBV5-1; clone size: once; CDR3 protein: CASSSGTDNSPLHF
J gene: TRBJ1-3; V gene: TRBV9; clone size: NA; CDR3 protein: CASSVGIDRAYSGNTIYF
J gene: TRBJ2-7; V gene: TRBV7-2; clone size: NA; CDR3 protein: CASSLVGTEAYEQYF
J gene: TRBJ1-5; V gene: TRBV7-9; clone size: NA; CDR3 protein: CASSLTGADSGNQPQHF
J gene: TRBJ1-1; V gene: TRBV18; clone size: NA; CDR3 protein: CASSPSTVAEAFF
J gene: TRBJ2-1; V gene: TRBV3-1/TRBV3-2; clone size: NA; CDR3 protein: CASSRPTREGGHNEQFF
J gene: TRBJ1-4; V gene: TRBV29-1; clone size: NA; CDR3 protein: CSVGGQGSEKLFF
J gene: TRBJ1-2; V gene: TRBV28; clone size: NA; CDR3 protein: CASSPPVAGKGYTF
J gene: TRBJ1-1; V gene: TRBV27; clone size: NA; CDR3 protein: CASSPTTGFRVNTEAFF
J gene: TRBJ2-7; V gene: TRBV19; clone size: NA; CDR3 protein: CASSIHGFSYEQYF
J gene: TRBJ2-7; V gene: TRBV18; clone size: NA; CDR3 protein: CASSPLGQGRNEQYF
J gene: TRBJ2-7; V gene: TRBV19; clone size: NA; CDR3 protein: CASSPPLSDEQYF
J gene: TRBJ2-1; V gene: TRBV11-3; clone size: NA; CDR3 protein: CASSLGAWGRTWINNEQFF
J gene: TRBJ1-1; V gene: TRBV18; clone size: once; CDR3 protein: CASSPLIGNTEAFF
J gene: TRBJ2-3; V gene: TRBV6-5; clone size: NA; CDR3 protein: CASSLKGLAQYF